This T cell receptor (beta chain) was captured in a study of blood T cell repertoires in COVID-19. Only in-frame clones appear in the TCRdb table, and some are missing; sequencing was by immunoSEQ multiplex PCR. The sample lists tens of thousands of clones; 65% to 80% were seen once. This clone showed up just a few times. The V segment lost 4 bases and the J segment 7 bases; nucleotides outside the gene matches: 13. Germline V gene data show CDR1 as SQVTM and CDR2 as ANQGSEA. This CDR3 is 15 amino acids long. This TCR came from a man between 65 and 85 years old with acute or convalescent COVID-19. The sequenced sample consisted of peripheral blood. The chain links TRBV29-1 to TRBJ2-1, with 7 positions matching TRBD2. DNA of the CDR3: TGCAGCGTTGGACCCCTTGTCGGGGGGTTTAATGAGCAGTTCTTC. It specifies CSVGPLVGGFNEQFF.